A selection of T cell receptor beta chains follows, all from one sample in a study of CD8 T cells in Susac syndrome. Each CDR3 protein is one row after TCRdb ran MiXCR on the immunoSEQ multiplex PCR reads. The repertoire holds 330,000 or so distinct CDR3 sequences, with 75% to 85% as singletons. Material: CD8+ T cells from PBMCs. The receptors were sampled from a human donor with multiple sclerosis. Both conserved end residues are part of each CDR3. D genes are given only for firm matches. A clone size is listed for some rows: how often the clone was seen (once, few, many), or a class if it is expanded.

d_gene | abundance | j_gene | v_gene | CDR3aa | CDR3nt
TRBD1 | few | TRBJ2-7 | TRBV4-1 | CASRSGQGTYEQYF | TGCGCCAGCCGCTCGGGACAGGGTACCTACGAGCAGTACTTC
TRBD2 | - | TRBJ2-3 | TRBV28 | CASSRRLAGDRTDTQYF | TGTGCCAGCAGTCGCCGACTAGCGGGAGATCGGACAGATACGCAGTATTTT
TRBD1 | - | TRBJ1-4 | TRBV5-4 | CASRTWTGGDEKLFF | TGTGCCAGCAGAACCTGGACAGGGGGCGATGAAAAACTGTTTTTT
- | - | TRBJ2-6 | TRBV15 | CATSRDAATGANVLTF | TGTGCCACCAGCAGAGATGCGGCTACTGGGGCCAACGTCCTGACTTTC
TRBD2 | few | TRBJ2-1 | TRBV15 | CATGGSSYNEQFF | TGTGCCACCGGCGGGAGCTCCTACAATGAGCAGTTCTTC
TRBD1 | - | TRBJ1-2 | TRBV6-2/TRBV6-3 | CASSLSRTGIYGYTF | TGTGCCAGCAGTCTCTCCCGGACAGGGATCTATGGCTACACCTTC
TRBD1 | - | TRBJ1-2 | TRBV27 | CASSSSTGNYGYTF | TGTGCCAGCAGTTCCTCGACAGGGAACTATGGCTACACCTTC
- | - | TRBJ2-1 | TRBV7-9 | CASSLGGVDNEQFF | TGTGCCAGCAGCTTAGGAGGTGTCGACAATGAGCAGTTCTTC
- | - | TRBJ1-5 | TRBV28 | CASKVDREPQHF | TGTGCCAGCAAGGTCGATAGGGAGCCCCAGCATTTT
TRBD2 | - | TRBJ2-1 | TRBV4-3 | CASSQVLAGVSYNEQFF | TGCGCCAGCAGCCAAGTACTGGCGGGGGTATCCTACAATGAGCAGTTCTTC
- | - | TRBJ2-1 | TRBV21-1 | CASTSTRLYNEQFF | TGTGCCAGCACTTCGACTAGACTTTACAATGAGCAGTTCTTC
- | once | TRBJ1-4 | TRBV9 | CASSLSGSEKLFF | TGTGCCAGCAGCTTATCAGGGAGTGAAAAACTGTTTTTT
- | - | TRBJ2-3 | TRBV20-1 | CSARDPRATDTQYF | TGCAGTGCTAGAGATCCCCGAGCCACAGATACGCAGTATTTT
- | once | TRBJ1-1 | TRBV11-1 | CASSLGARAEAFF | TGTGCCAGCAGCTTAGGTGCCCGCGCTGAAGCTTTCTTT
TRBD1 | - | TRBJ2-2 | TRBV7-2 | CASSLEQGARAGELFF | TGTGCCAGCAGCTTAGAACAGGGGGCTCGGGCCGGGGAGCTGTTTTTT
- | - | TRBJ2-1 | TRBV4-3 | CASSQGALVTYNEQFF | TGCGCCAGCAGCCAAGGCGCACTAGTCACCTACAATGAGCAGTTCTTC
- | - | TRBJ2-7 | TRBV15 | CATSSDRRIYYEQYF | TGTGCCACCAGCAGCGACAGGAGGATCTACTACGAGCAGTACTTC
- | once | TRBJ2-3 | TRBV6-2/TRBV6-3 | CASSYLDRDLTDTQYF | TGTGCCAGCAGTTACCTGGACCGCGACCTCACAGATACGCAGTATTTT
TRBD2 | - | TRBJ2-2 | TRBV11-1 | CASSAPGLAGGPRLGGELFF | TGTGCCAGCAGCGCTCCGGGACTAGCGGGAGGGCCCCGCCTTGGCGGGGAGCTGTTTTTT
- | - | TRBJ2-6 | TRBV28 | CASSKTASGANVLTF | TGTGCCAGCAGTAAGACAGCGTCTGGGGCCAACGTCCTGACTTTC
TRBD1 | - | TRBJ2-1 | TRBV12-3/TRBV12-4 | CASSYRGLAYNEQFF | TGTGCCAGCAGTTACAGGGGGCTGGCGTACAATGAGCAGTTCTTC
TRBD2 | - | TRBJ2-1 | TRBV12-3/TRBV12-4 | CASSPVLAGGYTYNEQFF | TGTGCCAGCAGCCCGGTTCTAGCGGGTGGGTACACCTACAATGAGCAGTTCTTC
- | - | TRBJ2-1 | TRBV4-3 | CASSQDTYWALNEQFF | TGCGCCAGCAGCCAAGATACGTATTGGGCGCTCAATGAGCAGTTCTTC
- | - | TRBJ2-7 | TRBV5-4 | CASSQVSGLEQYF | TGTGCCAGCAGCCAAGTGTCCGGGCTCGAGCAGTACTTC
- | - | TRBJ1-4 | TRBV5-6 | CASSLLALTGKLFF | TGTGCCAGCAGCTTGTTAGCATTGACAGGAAAACTGTTTTTT
TRBD1 | once | TRBJ1-2 | TRBV6-1 | CASSPPQADRVLQGYTF | TGTGCCAGCAGCCCCCCCCAAGCGGACAGGGTTCTGCAAGGCTACACCTTC
- | - | TRBJ1-3 | TRBV6-1 | CASSLLRRGIPSGNTIYF | TGTGCCAGCAGCCTCCTCCGGAGGGGGATTCCCTCTGGAAACACCATATATTTT
- | - | TRBJ2-1 | TRBV4-3 | CASSQASRGLTNNEQFF | TGCGCCAGCAGCCAAGCCTCCCGGGGACTGACGAACAATGAGCAGTTCTTC
- | - | TRBJ2-1 | TRBV6-2/TRBV6-3 | CASSYYPSSYNEQFF | TGTGCCAGCAGTTACTATCCTAGCTCCTACAATGAGCAGTTCTTC